This T cell receptor (beta chain) was recovered during a study of Graves' ophthalmopathy and Graves' hyperthyroidism. Uncontrolled infections, pregnancy, lactation or other autoimmune diseases led to patient exclusion. The authors used Ficoll-Paque density gradient centrifugation to separate PBMCs. The input was around 10 ml of fresh peripheral blood. From RNA, the CDR3 regions of TCR beta chains were amplified and sequenced. Investigators did first-round RT-PCR with HTBI primers, then second-round multiplex PCR. TCRdb independently ran MiXCR on the multiplex PCR reads; one entry per CDR3 protein. Seen here are just over 600,000 distinct CDR3 sequences, about 24% observed once, and the top ten hold about 6.6%. Germline V gene lookup returns CDR1 SGHDT and CDR2 YYEEEE. Trimming took off 4 bases at V and 3 bases at J, with 4 bases between the two ends. This CDR3 comprises 12 residues. There are many counts of this clonotype.

This sequence was found in a woman under 30 with stable Graves' hyperthyroidism. Some clones in this sample may be carry-over from other donors' samples. The V gene is TRBV5-6, the J gene TRBJ2-2, with no clear D. The sample comprised peripheral blood. CDR3 sequence (DNA): TGTGCCAGCAGCGACCACACCGGGGAGCTGTTTTTT. This gives the protein CASSDHTGELFF. Using reference TRBV5-6 and TRBJ2-2 for the parts outside the CDR3, the full variable domain is DAGVTQSPTHLIKTRGQQVTLRCSPKSGHDTVSWYQQALGQGPQFIFQYYEEEERQRGNFPDRFSGHQFPNYSSELNVNALLLGDSALYLCASSDHTGELFFGEGSRLTVL.